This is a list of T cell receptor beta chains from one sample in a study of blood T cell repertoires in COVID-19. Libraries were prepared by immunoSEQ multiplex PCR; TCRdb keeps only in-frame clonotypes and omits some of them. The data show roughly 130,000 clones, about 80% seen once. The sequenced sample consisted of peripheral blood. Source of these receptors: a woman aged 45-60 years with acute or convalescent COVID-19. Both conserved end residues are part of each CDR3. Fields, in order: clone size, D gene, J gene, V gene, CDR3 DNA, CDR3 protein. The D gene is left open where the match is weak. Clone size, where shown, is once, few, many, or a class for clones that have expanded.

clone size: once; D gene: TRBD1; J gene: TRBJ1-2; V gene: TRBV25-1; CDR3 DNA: TGTGCCAGCCCCCCGACAGGGGGCGACGGTAACTATGGCTACACCTTC; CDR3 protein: CASPPTGGDGNYGYTF
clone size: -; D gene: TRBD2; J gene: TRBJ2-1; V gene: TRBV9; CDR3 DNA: TGTGCCAGCAGCGTAGGACTAGCTTTCTACAATGAGCAGTTCTTC; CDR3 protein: CASSVGLAFYNEQFF
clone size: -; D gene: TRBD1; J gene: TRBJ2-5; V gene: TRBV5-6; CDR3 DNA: TGTGCCAGCAGCTTGGAAGGGACAGGGGAAGAGACCCAGTACTTC; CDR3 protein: CASSLEGTGEETQYF
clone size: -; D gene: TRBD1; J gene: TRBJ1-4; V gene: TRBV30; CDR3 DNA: TGTGCCTGGACCGCTCTTCGACAGGGCCGACTGTTTTTT; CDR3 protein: CAWTALRQGRLFF
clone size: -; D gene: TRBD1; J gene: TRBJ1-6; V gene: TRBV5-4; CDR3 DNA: TGTGCCAGCAGCTTGGGGGGGGACAGAAATTCACCCCTCCACTTT; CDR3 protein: CASSLGGDRNSPLHF
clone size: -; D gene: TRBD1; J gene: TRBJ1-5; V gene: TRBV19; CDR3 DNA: TGTGCCAGTAGTATTAGGGGACAGGGAGAAGGGCAGCCCCAGCATTTT; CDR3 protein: CASSIRGQGEGQPQHF
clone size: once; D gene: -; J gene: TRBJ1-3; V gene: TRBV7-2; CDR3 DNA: TGTGCCAGCAGCTCCCCGAGATACTCTGGAAACACCATATATTTT; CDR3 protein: CASSSPRYSGNTIYF
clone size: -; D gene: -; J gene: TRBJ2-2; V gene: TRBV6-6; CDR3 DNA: TGTGCCAGCAGTCGAGCCGACAGAGCGAACACCGGGGAGCTGTTTTTT; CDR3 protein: CASSRADRANTGELFF
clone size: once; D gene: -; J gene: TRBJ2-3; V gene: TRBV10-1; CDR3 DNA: TGCGCCAGCAGTGAGTACGGGGGTCTTAGCACAGATACGCAGTATTTT; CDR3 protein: CASSEYGGLSTDTQYF
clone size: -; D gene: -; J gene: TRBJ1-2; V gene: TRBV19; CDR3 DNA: TGTGCCAGTAGCAACCAGGGTGCAAGCTATGGCTACACCTTC; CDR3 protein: CASSNQGASYGYTF
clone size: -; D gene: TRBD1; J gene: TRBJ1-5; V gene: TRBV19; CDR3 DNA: TGTGCCAGTAGCGTTAGTGGGACAGGGGTAGATCATCAGCCCCAGCATTTT; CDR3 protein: CASSVSGTGVDHQPQHF
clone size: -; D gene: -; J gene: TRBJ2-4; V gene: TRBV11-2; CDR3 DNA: TGTGCCAGCACCCCGATCGGGTCAGGGTCCAAAAACATTCAGTACTTC; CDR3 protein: CASTPIGSGSKNIQYF
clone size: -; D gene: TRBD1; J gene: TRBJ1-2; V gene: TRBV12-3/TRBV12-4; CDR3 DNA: TGTGCCAGCAGTCAACAGGGGGCGAATGGCTACACCTTC; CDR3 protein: CASSQQGANGYTF
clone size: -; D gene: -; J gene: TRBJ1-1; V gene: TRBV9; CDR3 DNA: TGTGCCAGCAGCGGACGAGGGCACCTTGAAGCTTTCTTT; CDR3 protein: CASSGRGHLEAFF
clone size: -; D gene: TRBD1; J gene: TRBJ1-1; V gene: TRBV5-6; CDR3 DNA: TGTGCCAGCAGCTTTTATGGACAGGGGAACACTGAAGCTTTCTTT; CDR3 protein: CASSFYGQGNTEAFF
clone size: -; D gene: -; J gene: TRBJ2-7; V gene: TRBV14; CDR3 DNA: TGTGCCAGCAGCCAAGTAGGGGGATATGCCTACGAGCAGTACTTC; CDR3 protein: CASSQVGGYAYEQYF
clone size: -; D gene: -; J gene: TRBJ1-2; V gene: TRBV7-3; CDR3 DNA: TGTGCCAGCAGCTTAACGGGAGGGCCGGCTAACTATGGCTACACCTTC; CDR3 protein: CASSLTGGPANYGYTF
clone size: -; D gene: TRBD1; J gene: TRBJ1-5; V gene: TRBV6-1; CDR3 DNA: TGTGCCAGCAGTGAAAAACAGGGGTCGAGGATATATAGCAATCAGCCCCAGCATTTT; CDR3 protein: CASSEKQGSRIYSNQPQHF
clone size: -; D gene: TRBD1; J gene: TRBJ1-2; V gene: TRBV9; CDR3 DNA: TGTGCCAGCAGCGTAGACCTAACAGGGGTAGGGGGCTACACCTTC; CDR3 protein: CASSVDLTGVGGYTF
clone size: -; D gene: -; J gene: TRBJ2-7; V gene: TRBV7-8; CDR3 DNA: TGTGCCAGCAGCTTAGCAGGCAGGGTGAGCGAGCAGTACTTC; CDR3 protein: CASSLAGRVSEQYF
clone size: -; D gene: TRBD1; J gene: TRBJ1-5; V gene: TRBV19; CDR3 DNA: TGTGCCAGTCGGGACAGGGACGTAGCAGATCAGCCCCAGCATTTT; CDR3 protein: CASRDRDVADQPQHF
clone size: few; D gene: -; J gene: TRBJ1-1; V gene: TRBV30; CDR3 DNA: TGTGCCTGGAGTGTACAAGGGGACACTGAAGCTTTCTTT; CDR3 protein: CAWSVQGDTEAFF
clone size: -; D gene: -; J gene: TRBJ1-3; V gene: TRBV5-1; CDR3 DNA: TGCGCCAGCAGCTTAAACCCGTACCCGACGGAGGAAAACACCATATATTTT; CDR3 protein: CASSLNPYPTEENTIYF
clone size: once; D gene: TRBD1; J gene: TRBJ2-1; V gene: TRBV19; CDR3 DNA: TGTGCCAGTAGTCCCCCCGGGACAGGGGGCAGGAATGAGCAGTTCTTC; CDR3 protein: CASSPPGTGGRNEQFF
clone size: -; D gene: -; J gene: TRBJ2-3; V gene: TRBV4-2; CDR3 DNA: TGTGCCAGCAGCCAAGCAGGGACAAGGGCAGATACGCAGTATTTT; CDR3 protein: CASSQAGTRADTQYF
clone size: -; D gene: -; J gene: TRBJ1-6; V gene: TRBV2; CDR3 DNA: TGTGCCAGCGGCAGGGAAGGTCTTAGGGATTCACCCCTCCACTTT; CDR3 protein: CASGREGLRDSPLHF
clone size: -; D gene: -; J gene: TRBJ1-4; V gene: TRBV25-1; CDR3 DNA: TGTGCCAGCAGTGAATGGGGGGTTAACCCCATCGGTGAAAAACTGTTTTTT; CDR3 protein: CASSEWGVNPIGEKLFF
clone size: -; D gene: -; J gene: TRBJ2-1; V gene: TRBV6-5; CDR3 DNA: TGTGCCAGCAGGCCGACAGGACCGTACTACAATGAGCAGTTCTTC; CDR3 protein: CASRPTGPYYNEQFF
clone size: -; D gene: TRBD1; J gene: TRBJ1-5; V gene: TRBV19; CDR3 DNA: TGTGCCAGTAGTATGGGCAGGGGGAATATATTAGCGCATCAGCCCCAGCATTTT; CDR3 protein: CASSMGRGNILAHQPQHF
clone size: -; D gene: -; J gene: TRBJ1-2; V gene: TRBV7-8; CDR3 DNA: TGTGCCAGCAGCTTAGGACAGCCCTCTAACTATGGCTACACCTTC; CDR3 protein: CASSLGQPSNYGYTF
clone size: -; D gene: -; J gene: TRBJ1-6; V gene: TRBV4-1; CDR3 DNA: TGCGCCAGCAGCCAAGAAAGGGGGATGAATAATTCACCCCTCCACTTT; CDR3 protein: CASSQERGMNNSPLHF
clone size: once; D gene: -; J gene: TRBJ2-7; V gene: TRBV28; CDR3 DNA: TGTGCCAGCAGTTTATACGGGGAGCAGTACTTC; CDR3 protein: CASSLYGEQYF
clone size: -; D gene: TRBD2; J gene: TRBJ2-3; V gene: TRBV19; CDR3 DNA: TGTGCCAGTAGTATCGACAGGAGCGGGGGGCCAGATACGCAGTATTTT; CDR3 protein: CASSIDRSGGPDTQYF
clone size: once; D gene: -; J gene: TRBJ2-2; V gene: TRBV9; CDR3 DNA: TGTGCCAGCAGCCGTGCCCCTAGGACTTTGAACACCGGGGAGCTGTTTTTT; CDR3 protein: CASSRAPRTLNTGELFF
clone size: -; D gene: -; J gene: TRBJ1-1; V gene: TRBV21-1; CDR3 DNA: TGTGCCAGCAGCAAATCCGGGTACCGAATGAACACTGAAGCTTTCTTT; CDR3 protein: CASSKSGYRMNTEAFF
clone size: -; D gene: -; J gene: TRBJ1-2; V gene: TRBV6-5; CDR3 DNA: TGTGCCAGCAGCCGGACAGATCTTCGGGGCTACACCTTC; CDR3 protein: CASSRTDLRGYTF
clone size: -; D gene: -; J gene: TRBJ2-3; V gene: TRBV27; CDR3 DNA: TGTGCCAGCAGGCCGACTAGTGCAGATACGCAGTATTTT; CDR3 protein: CASRPTSADTQYF
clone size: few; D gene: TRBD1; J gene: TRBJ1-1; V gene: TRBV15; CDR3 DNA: TGTGCCACCAGCAGACCCGACAGGGGAGGTGAAGCTTTCTTT; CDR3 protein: CATSRPDRGGEAFF
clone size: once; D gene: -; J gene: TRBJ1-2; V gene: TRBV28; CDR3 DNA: TGTGCCAGCAGTTCCTTACACACGACACTCCTCTATGGCTACACCTTC; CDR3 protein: CASSSLHTTLLYGYTF
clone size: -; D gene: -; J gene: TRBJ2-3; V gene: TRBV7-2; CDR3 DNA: TGTGCCAGCAGCTTTAGCGGATCTACGCAGTATTTT; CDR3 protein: CASSFSGSTQYF
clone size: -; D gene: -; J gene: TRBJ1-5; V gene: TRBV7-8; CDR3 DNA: TGTGCCAGCAGCCCTCGAAGAGGATCAAGCAGTAGCAATCAGCCCCAGCATTTT; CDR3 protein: CASSPRRGSSSSNQPQHF
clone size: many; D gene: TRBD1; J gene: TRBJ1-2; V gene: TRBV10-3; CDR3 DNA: TGTGCCATCAGCCCGACAGGGGATAATGGCTACACCTTC; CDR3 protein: CAISPTGDNGYTF
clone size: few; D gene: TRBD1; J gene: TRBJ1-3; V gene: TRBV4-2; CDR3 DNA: TGTGCCAGCAGCCCGTCCGGGACAGTCATCGGAAACACCATATATTTT; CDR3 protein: CASSPSGTVIGNTIYF
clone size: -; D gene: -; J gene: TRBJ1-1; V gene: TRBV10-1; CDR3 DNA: TGCGCCTCAAGTGTGGCCGCGAACACTGAAGCTTTCTTT; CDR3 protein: CASSVAANTEAFF
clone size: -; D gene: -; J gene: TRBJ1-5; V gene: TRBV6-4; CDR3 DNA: TGTGCCAGCAGTGACGGGGTGGGAGGCAATCAGCCCCAGCATTTT; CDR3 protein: CASSDGVGGNQPQHF
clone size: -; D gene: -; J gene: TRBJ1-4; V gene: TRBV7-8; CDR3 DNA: TGTGCCAGCAGCTTATGGGAGGGGGATGAAAAACTGTTTTTT; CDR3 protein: CASSLWEGDEKLFF
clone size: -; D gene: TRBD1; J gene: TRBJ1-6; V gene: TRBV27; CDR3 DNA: TGTGCCAGCACCGGCCAGGGGGCAAATAATTCACCCCTCCACTTT; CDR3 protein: CASTGQGANNSPLHF
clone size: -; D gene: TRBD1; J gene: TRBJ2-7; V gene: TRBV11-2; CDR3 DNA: TGTGCCAGCAGCGGACAGGGAGCATACGAGCAGTACTTC; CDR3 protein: CASSGQGAYEQYF
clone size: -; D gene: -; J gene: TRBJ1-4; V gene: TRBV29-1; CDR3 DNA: TGCAGCGTTTGGACAGTTGAGGGAGAAAAACTGTTTTTT; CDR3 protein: CSVWTVEGEKLFF
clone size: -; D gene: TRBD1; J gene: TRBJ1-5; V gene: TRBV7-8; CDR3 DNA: TGTGCCAGCAGTTATCGGGACAGGGGGCTTTCAGGAAATCAGCCCCAGCATTTT; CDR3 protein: CASSYRDRGLSGNQPQHF
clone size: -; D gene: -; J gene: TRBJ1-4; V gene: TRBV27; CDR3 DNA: TGTGCCAGCAGTTTATCGGGGGGAAGAAATGAAAAACTGTTTTTT; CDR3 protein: CASSLSGGRNEKLFF
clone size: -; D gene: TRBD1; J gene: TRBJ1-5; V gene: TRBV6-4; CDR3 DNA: TGTGCCAGCAGTGAGGGTTGGAACAGGGGAGAAGATCAGCCCCAGCATTTT; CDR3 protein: CASSEGWNRGEDQPQHF
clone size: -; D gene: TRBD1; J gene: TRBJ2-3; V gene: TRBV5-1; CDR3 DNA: TGCGCCAGCAGCTTTCGACAGGGTGAATCAGATACGCAGTATTTT; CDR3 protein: CASSFRQGESDTQYF
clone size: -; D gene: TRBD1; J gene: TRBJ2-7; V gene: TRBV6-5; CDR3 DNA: TGTGCCAGCAGCCGACAGGGTTTCGCATCCTACGAGCAGTACTTC; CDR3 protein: CASSRQGFASYEQYF
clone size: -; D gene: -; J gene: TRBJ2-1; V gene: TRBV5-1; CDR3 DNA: TGCGCCAGCAGCTTAATTGAAACAGGGATTGAGCAGTTCTTC; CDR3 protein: CASSLIETGIEQFF
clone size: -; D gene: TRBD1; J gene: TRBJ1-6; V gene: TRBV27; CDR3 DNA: TGTGCCAGCAGTCGCGTAGCCGGGACAGAATTCAGGACCCTCCACTTT; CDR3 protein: CASSRVAGTEFRTLHF
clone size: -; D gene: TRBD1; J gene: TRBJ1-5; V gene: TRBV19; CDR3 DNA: TGTGCCAGTAGTACCGGGACAGGCTTAAATCAGCCCCAGCATTTT; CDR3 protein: CASSTGTGLNQPQHF
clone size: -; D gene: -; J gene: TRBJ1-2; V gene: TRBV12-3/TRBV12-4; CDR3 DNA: TGTGCCAGCAGTTCGACAGGAGGCTATGGCTACACCTTC; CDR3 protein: CASSSTGGYGYTF
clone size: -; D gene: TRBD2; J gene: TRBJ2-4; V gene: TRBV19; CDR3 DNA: TGTGCCAGTAAAACTAGCGGGGGCCGACTAGCCAAAAACATTCAGTACTTC; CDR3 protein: CASKTSGGRLAKNIQYF